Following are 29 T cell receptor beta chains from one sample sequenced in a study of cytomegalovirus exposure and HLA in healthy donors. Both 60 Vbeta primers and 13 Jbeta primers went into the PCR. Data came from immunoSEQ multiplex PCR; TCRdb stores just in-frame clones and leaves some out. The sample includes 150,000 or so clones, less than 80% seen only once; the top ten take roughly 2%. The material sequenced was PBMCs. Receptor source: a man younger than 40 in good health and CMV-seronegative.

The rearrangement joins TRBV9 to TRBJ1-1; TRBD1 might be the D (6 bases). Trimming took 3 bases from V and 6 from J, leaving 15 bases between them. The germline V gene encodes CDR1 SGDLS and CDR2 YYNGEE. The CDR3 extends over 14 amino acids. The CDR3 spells CASSDTGQAPEAFF. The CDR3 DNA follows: TGTGCCAGCAGCGATACAGGGCAGGCTCCTGAAGCTTTCTTT.

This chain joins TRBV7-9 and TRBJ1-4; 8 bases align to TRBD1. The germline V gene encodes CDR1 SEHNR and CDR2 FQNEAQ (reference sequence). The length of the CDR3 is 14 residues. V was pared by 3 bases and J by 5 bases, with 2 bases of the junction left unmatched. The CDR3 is CASSFSGGNEKLFF. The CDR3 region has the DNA TGTGCCAGCAGCTTCTCAGGGGGCAATGAAAAACTGTTTTTT.

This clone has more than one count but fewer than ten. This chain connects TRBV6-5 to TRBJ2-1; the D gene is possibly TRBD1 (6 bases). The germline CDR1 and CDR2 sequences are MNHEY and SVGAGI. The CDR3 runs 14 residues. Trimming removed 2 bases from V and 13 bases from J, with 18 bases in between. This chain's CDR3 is CASSYTGPAGPQFF. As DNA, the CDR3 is TGTGCCAGCAGTTACACAGGGCCGGCCGGTCCACAGTTCTTC.

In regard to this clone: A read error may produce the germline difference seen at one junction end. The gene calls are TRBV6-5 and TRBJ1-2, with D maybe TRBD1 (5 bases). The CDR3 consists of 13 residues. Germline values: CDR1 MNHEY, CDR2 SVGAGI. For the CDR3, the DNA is TGTGCCAGCAGACCCGACAGTAACTATGGCTACCCCTTC. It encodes CASRPDSNYGYPF.

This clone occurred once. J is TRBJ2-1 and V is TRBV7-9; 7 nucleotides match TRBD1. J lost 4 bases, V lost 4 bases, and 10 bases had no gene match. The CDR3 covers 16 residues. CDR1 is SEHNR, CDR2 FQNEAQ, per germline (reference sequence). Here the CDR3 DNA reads TGTGCCAGCAGCTCATACCAGGGACAGATATACAATGAGCAGTTCTTC. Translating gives CASSSYQGQIYNEQFF.

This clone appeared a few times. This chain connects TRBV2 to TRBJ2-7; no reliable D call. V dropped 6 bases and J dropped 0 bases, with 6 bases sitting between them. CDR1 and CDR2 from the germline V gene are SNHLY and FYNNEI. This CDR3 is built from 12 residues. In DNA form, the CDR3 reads TGTGCCAGCAGCCTGAGCTCCTACGAGCAGTACTTC. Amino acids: CASSLSSYEQYF.

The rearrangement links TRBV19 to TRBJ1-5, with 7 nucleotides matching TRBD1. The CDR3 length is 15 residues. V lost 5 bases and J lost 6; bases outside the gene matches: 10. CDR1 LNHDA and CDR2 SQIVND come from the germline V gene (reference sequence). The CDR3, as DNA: TGTGCCAGTAGTGAGACAGGGAGGAGTAGTCAGCCCCAGCATTTT. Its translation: CASSETGRSSQPQHF. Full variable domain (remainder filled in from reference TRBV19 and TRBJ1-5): DGGITQSPKYLFRKEGQNVTLSCEQNLNHDAMYWYRQDPGQGLRLIYYSQIVNDFQKGDIAEGYSVSREKKESFPLTVTSAQKNPTAFYLCASSETGRSSQPQHFGDGTRLSIL.

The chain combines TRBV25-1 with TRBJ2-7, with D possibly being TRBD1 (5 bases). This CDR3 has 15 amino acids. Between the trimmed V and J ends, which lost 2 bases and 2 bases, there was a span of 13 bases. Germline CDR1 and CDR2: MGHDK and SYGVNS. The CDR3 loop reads CASSERGQGTYEQYF. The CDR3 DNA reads TGTGCCAGCAGTGAAAGAGGACAAGGGACCTACGAGCAGTACTTC.

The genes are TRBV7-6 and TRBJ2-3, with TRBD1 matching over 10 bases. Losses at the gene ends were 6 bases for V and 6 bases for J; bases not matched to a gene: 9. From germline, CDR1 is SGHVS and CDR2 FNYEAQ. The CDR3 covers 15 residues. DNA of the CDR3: TGTGCCAGCAGAAGGACCGGGACAGGGGCTGATACGCAGTATTTT. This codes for CASRRTGTGADTQYF.

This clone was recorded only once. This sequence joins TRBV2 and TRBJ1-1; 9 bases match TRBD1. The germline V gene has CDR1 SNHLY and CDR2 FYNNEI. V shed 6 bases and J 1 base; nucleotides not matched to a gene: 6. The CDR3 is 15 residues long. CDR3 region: CASSDQGQGNTEAFF. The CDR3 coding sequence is TGTGCCAGCAGCGATCAGGGACAGGGGAACACTGAAGCTTTCTTT.

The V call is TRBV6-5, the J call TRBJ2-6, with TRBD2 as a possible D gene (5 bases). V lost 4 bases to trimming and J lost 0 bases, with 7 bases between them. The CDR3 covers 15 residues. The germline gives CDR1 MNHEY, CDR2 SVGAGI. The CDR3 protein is CASSSRVSGANVLTF. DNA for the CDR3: TGTGCCAGCAGTTCGAGGGTCTCTGGGGCCAACGTCCTGACTTTC.

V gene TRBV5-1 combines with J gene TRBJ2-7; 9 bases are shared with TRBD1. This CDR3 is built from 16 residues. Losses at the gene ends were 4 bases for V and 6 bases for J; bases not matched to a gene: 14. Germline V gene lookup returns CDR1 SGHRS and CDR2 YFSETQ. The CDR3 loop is CASSTLSGTGRSEQYF. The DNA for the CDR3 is TGCGCCAGCAGCACCCTGTCCGGGACAGGGAGGAGCGAGCAGTACTTC.

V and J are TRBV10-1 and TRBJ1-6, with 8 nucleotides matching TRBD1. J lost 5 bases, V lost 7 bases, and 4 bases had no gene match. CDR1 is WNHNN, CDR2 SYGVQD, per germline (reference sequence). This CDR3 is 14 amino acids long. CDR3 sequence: CASNLDRDNSPLHF. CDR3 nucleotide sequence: TGCGCCAGCAACTTGGACAGGGATAATTCACCCCTCCACTTT.

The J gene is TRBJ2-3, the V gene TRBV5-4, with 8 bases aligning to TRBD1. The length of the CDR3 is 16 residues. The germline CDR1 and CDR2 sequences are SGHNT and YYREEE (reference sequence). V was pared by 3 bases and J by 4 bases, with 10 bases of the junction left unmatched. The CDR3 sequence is CASSSHRDRTPDTQYF. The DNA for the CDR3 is TGTGCCAGCAGCTCACACCGGGACAGGACTCCAGATACGCAGTATTTT.

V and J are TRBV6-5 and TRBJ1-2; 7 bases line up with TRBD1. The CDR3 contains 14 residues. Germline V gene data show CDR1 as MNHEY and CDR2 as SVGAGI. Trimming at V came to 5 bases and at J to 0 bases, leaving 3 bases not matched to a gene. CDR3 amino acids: CASSGDRANYGYTF. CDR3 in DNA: TGTGCCAGCAGTGGGGACAGAGCTAACTATGGCTACACCTTC.

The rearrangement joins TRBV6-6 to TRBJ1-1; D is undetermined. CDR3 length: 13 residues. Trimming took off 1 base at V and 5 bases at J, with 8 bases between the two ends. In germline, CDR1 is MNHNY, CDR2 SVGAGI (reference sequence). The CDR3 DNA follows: TGTGCCAGCAGTTACTTGGACTCGACTGAAGCTTTCTTT. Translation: CASSYLDSTEAFF.

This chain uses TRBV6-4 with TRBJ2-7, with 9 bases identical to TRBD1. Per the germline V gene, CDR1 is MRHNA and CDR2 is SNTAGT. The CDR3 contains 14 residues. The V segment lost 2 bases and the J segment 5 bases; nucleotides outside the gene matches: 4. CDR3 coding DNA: TGTGCCAGCAGTGACGGGACAGGGTGCCACGAGCAGTACTTC. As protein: CASSDGTGCHEQYF.

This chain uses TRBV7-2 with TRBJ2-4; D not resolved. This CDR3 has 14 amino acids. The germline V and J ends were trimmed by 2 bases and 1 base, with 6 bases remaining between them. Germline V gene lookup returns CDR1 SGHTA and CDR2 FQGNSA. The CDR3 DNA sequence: TGTGCCAGCAGCTTATCCCCGGCCAAAAACATTCAGTACTTC. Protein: CASSLSPAKNIQYF.

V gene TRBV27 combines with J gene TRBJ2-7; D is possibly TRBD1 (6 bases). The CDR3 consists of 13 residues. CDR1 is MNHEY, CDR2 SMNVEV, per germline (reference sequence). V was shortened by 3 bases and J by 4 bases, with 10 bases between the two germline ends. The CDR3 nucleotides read TGTGCCAGCAGTTTCTATCAGGGGTACGAGCAGTACTTC. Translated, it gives CASSFYQGYEQYF.

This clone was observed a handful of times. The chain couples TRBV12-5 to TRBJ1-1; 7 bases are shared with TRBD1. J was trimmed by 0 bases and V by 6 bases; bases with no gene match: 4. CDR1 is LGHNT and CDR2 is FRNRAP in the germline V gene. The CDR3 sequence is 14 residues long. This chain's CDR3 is CASGEGGMNTEAFF. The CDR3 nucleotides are TGTGCTAGTGGCGAAGGGGGCATGAACACTGAAGCTTTCTTT. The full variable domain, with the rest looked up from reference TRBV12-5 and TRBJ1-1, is DARVTQTPRHKVTEMGQEVTMRCQPILGHNTVFWYRQTMMQGLELLAYFRNRAPLDDSGMPKDRFSAEMPDATLATLKIQPSEPRDSAVYFCASGEGGMNTEAFFGQGTRLTVV.

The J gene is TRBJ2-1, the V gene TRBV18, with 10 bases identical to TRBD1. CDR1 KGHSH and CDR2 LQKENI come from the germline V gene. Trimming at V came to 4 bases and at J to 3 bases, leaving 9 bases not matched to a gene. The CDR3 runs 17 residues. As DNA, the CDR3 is TGTGCCAGCTCACAATCGACAGGGGGCATGGGCTACAATGAGCAGTTCTTC. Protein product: CASSQSTGGMGYNEQFF. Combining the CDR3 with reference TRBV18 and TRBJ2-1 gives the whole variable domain NAGVMQNPRHLVRRRGQEARLRCSPMKGHSHVYWYRQLPEEGLKFMVYLQKENIIDESGMPKERFSAEFPKEGPSILRIQQVVRGDSAAYFCASSQSTGGMGYNEQFFGPGTRLTVL.

CDR3: CASKTYVDEAFF. The CDR3 DNA reads TGTGCCAGCAAGACTTATGTCGATGAAGCTTTCTTT. This sequence joins TRBV11-2 and TRBJ1-1, with no clear D. Germline CDR1 is SGHAT and CDR2 is FQNNGV. The V end was cut by 7 bases, the J end by 7 bases, with 13 bases between. CDR3 length: 12 amino acids.

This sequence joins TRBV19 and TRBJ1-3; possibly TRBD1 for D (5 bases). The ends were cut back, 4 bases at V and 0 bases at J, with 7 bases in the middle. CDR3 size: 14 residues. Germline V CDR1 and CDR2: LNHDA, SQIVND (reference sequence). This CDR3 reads CASSTDSSGNTIYF. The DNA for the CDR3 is TGTGCCAGTAGTACCGACAGCTCTGGAAACACCATATATTTT. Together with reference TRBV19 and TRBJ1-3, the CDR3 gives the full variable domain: DGGITQSPKYLFRKEGQNVTLSCEQNLNHDAMYWYRQDPGQGLRLIYYSQIVNDFQKGDIAEGYSVSREKKESFPLTVTSAQKNPTAFYLCASSTDSSGNTIYFGEGSWLTVV.

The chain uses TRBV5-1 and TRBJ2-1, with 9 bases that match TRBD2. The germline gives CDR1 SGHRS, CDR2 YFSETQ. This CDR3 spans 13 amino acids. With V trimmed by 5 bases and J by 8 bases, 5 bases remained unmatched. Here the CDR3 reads CASRGTSPYEQFF. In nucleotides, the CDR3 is TGCGCCAGCAGGGGGACTAGCCCATATGAGCAGTTCTTC.

The CDR3 sequence is CASMPWDSYSEAFF. The CDR3 DNA sequence: TGTGCCAGTATGCCGTGGGACAGTTACTCTGAAGCTTTCTTT. The chain uses TRBV19 and TRBJ1-1; 7 bases map to TRBD1. This CDR3 has 14 amino acids. The germline V gene has CDR1 LNHDA and CDR2 SQIVND (reference sequence). Trimming cost V 7 bases and J 6 bases; bases outside gene matches: 11. The full variable domain, with the rest looked up from reference TRBV19 and TRBJ1-1, is DGGITQSPKYLFRKEGQNVTLSCEQNLNHDAMYWYRQDPGQGLRLIYYSQIVNDFQKGDIAEGYSVSREKKESFPLTVTSAQKNPTAFYLCASMPWDSYSEAFFGQGTRLTVV.

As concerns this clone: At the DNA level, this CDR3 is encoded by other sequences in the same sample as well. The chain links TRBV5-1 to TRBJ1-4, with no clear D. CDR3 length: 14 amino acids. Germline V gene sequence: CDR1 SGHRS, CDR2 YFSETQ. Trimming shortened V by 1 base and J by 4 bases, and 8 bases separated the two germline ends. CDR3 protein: CASSLSGNNEKLFF. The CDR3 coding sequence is TGCGCCAGCAGCTTGTCAGGAAATAATGAAAAACTGTTTTTT.

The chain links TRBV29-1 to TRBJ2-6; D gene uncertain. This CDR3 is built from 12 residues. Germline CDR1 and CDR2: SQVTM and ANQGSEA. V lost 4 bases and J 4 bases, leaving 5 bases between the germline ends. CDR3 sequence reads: CSVVIGANVLTF. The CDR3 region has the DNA TGCAGCGTTGTAATCGGGGCCAACGTCCTGACTTTC. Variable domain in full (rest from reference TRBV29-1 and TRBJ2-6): SAVISQKPSRDICQRGTSLTIQCQVDSQVTMMFWYRQQPGQSLTLIATANQGSEATYESGFVIDKFPISRPNLTFSTLTVSNMSPEDSSIYLCSVVIGANVLTFGAGSRLTVL.

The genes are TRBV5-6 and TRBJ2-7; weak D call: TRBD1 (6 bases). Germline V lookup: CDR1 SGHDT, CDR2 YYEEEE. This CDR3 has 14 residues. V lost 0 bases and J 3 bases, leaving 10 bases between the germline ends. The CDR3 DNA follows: TGTGCCAGCAGCTTGGACAGGGTAGGCTACGAGCAGTACTTC. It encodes CASSLDRVGYEQYF. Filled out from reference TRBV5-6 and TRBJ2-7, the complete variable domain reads DAGVTQSPTHLIKTRGQQVTLRCSPKSGHDTVSWYQQALGQGPQFIFQYYEEEERQRGNFPDRFSGHQFPNYSSELNVNALLLGDSALYLCASSLDRVGYEQYFGPGTRLTVT.

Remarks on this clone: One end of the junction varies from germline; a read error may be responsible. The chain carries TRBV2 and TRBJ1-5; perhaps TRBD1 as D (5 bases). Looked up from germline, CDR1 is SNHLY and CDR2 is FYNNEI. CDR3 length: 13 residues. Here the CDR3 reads CAGQTDSNQPQNF. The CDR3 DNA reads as TGTGCGGGGCAGACCGATAGCAATCAGCCCCAGAATTTT.